The following is a TCR beta chain sequence with its context. Its target is not known. The data are from a study of CD8 T cells in ankylosing spondylitis. Study results and limitations: A TCR beta motif of several highly homologous variants appeared characteristic of ankylosing spondylitis blood. Disease-linked clones reportedly concentrated significantly in matched ankylosing spondylitis synovial fluid.

Molecular-barcoded quantitative 5'-RACE produced these TCR beta libraries. From the 5' RACE reads, TCRdb called clonotypes with MiXCR, one entry per CDR3 protein. This table holds around 770,000 distinct CDR3 sequences, 19% found once. This CDR3 has 15 amino acids. The V gene's germline CDR1 is SGHRS and CDR2 YFSETQ. Trimming stripped 3 bases from V and 2 bases from J, with 14 bases between. This chain connects TRBV5-1 to TRBJ2-5, with D possibly being TRBD2 (6 bases). Sequenced: blood, either unsorted or a sorted T cell fraction (not recorded which). The source is a male donor with ankylosing spondylitis. The DNA of the CDR3 is TGCGCCAGCAGCTACACGGGAGACCCGCAAGAGACCCAGTACTTC. It is translated as CASSYTGDPQETQYF. The full variable domain, with the rest looked up from reference TRBV5-1 and TRBJ2-5, is KAGVTQTPRYLIKTRGQQVTLSCSPISGHRSVSWYQQTPGQGLQFLFEYFSETQRNKGNFPGRFSGRQFSNSRSEMNVSTLELGDSALYLCASSYTGDPQETQYFGPGTRLLVL.